The clone carrying this T cell receptor (beta chain) was seen repeatedly, ten times or more. From RNA transcripts, TCR beta CDR3 regions were amplified. The HTBI set primed first-round TCR CDR3 RT-PCR. MiXCR, applied by TCRdb to the multiplex PCR reads, yields one record per CDR3 protein. The sample lists 250,000 to 300,000 distinct CDR3 sequences, around 13% occurring once. This entry is derived from a study of T cells in Graves' hyperthyroidism and ophthalmopathy. Overall study: It was at initial diagnosis, before any treatment, that peripheral blood was collected.

CDR1 and CDR2 from the germline V gene are KGHSH and LQKENI. There are 15 residues in the CDR3. Trimming left V 3 bases short and J 6 bases short, with 18 bases between. The chain links TRBV18 to TRBJ2-7; D might be TRBD1 (6 bases). The sequence was obtained from a woman in her 40s with Graves' hyperthyroidism. The sample taken for sequencing was blood. CDR3 amino acids: CASSPPGQLHGEQYF. The CDR3 region has the DNA TGTGCCAGCTCACCGCCTGGACAGCTCCATGGCGAGCAGTACTTC.